The 22 T cell receptor beta chains listed next were all sequenced from one sample in a study of T cell repertoires in cytomegalovirus infection. TCRdb processed the reads anew with MiXCR; each CDR3 protein has one entry. The sample includes approximately 180,000 distinct CDR3 sequences, about 21% of them seen just once. Source material: PBMCs. These TCRs come from a human donor in good health (CMV status not recorded). Some clones in this sample may be carry-over from other donors' samples.

The chain is built from TRBV7-8 and TRBJ2-1, with 8 bases fitting TRBD2. The V gene end was trimmed by 5 bases and the J gene end by 4 bases; junction bases not matched to a gene: 13. Germline-derived CDR1 and CDR2 are SGHVS and FQNEAQ. The CDR3 runs 17 residues. Here the CDR3 reads CASSQLAGSLSYNEQFF. CDR3 DNA: TGTGCCAGCAGCCAATTAGCGGGATCACTTTCTTACAATGAGCAGTTCTTC.

This clonotype was picked up many times. The chain uses TRBV7-2 and TRBJ2-1; TRBD2 aligns across 8 bases. The germline CDR1 and CDR2 sequences are SGHTA and FQGNSA. This CDR3 contains 14 residues. V was clipped by 5 bases and J by 7 bases; unmatched bases: 7. The CDR3 DNA is TGTGCCAGCAGCCCCCCGACTAGCGAGAATGAGCAGTTCTTC. It encodes CASSPPTSENEQFF.

In regard to this clonotype: With a much larger clone just one base away, this may be a read error. The chain is built from TRBV6-1 and TRBJ1-2; a possible D gene is TRBD1 (5 bases). Looked up from germline, CDR1 is MNHNS and CDR2 is SASEGT. The CDR3 covers 13 residues. CDR3 amino acids: CASSTQGNYVYTF. In DNA form, the CDR3 reads TGTGCCAGCAGTACCCAGGGAAACTATGTCTACACCTTC.

Ten or more counts support this clonotype. The J gene is TRBJ1-5, the V gene TRBV7-2; TRBD1 is a possible D gene (5 bases). The V gene's germline CDR1 is SGHTA and CDR2 FQGNSA. The CDR3 loop spans 18 amino acids. Trimming removed 5 bases at V and 2 bases at J, with 22 bases between. The CDR3 here is CASSPPTGPMSGNQPQHF. CDR3 nucleotides: TGTGCCAGCAGCCCCCCCACGGGACCGATGTCGGGCAATCAGCCCCAGCATTTT.

This clonotype has a count of ten or more. The chain has TRBV7-9 and TRBJ2-1, with a weak D call TRBD1 (6 bases). CDR3 length equals 18 residues. The V gene lost 3 bases and the J gene lost 4 bases, with 22 bases spanning the gap. In germline, CDR1 is SEHNR, CDR2 FQNEAQ (reference sequence). The CDR3 bases are TGTGCCAGCAGCTTCCTAACTTTACAGGGTTGGTTTTACAATGAGCAGTTCTTC. It encodes CASSFLTLQGWFYNEQFF.

The chain couples TRBV15 to TRBJ1-1; possible D gene TRBD1, 5 bases. The CDR3 spans 15 residues. V lost 3 bases to trimming and J lost 4 bases, with 15 bases between them. Germline V CDR1 and CDR2: LNHNV, YYDKDF (reference sequence). In nucleotides, the CDR3 is TGTGCCACCAGCAGCGGAAAGGGGTACGGCACTGAAGCTTTCTTT. Its protein is CATSSGKGYGTEAFF. The whole variable domain, remainder taken from reference TRBV15 and TRBJ1-1, is DAMVIQNPRYQVTQFGKPVTLSCSQTLNHNVMYWYQQKSSQAPKLLFHYYDKDFNNEADTPDNFQSRRPNTSFCFLDIRSPGLGDTAMYLCATSSGKGYGTEAFFGQGTRLTVV.

The rearrangement uses TRBV5-6 and TRBJ1-5; D is ambiguous. CDR1 and CDR2 from the germline V gene are SGHDT and YYEEEE. This CDR3 comprises 15 residues. Between the trimmed V and J ends, which lost 0 bases and 0 bases, there was a span of 7 bases. CDR3 amino acids: CASSLDGISNQPQHF. The CDR3 nucleotides are TGTGCCAGCAGCTTGGATGGAATTAGCAATCAGCCCCAGCATTTT.

The rearrangement links TRBV6-5 to TRBJ2-7; D remains unclear. V gave up 3 bases and J gave up 6 bases, with 12 bases separating them. CDR3 length equals 13 residues. Per germline, CDR1 MNHEY and CDR2 SVGAGI. The CDR3 DNA reads as TGTGCCAGCAGTTATTCAGGTCCACTCGAGCAGTACTTC. Translated, it gives CASSYSGPLEQYF.

CDR3 DNA: TGTGCCAGCAGTTTAAACAGGGGGAACTACGAGCAGTACTTC. As protein: CASSLNRGNYEQYF. The chain employs TRBV28 and TRBJ2-7; 8 nucleotides match TRBD1. The V segment lost 2 bases and the J segment 3 bases; nucleotides outside the gene matches: 3. From germline, CDR1 is MDHEN and CDR2 SYDVKM. The CDR3 has 14 amino acids.

This clonotype occurred many times. The V and J genes are TRBV2 and TRBJ1-4; 9 bases line up with TRBD1. Germline V gene sequence: CDR1 SNHLY, CDR2 FYNNEI. V lost 3 bases to trimming and J lost 5 bases; unmatched junction nucleotides: 4. The CDR3 is 15 amino acids. CDR3 residues: CASSESGTGNEKLFF. The CDR3 DNA reads as TGTGCCAGCAGTGAGAGTGGGACAGGGAATGAAAAACTGTTTTTT.

There are many counts of this clonotype. V and J are TRBV6-5 and TRBJ2-7, with 7 bases matching TRBD1. V gave up 6 bases and J gave up 0 bases; unmatched junction bases: 8. The CDR3 totals 15 residues. The germline V gene encodes CDR1 MNHEY and CDR2 SVGAGI. This chain's CDR3 is CASRPMTGPSYEQYF. The CDR3 DNA follows: TGTGCCAGCAGACCGATGACAGGGCCCTCCTACGAGCAGTACTTC.

This clonotype was picked up many times. This sequence joins TRBV7-3 and TRBJ1-2; D remains ambiguous. The CDR3 covers 15 residues. Germline V gene sequence: CDR1 SGHTA, CDR2 FQGTGA. V shed 2 bases and J shed 5 bases, with 15 bases lying between them. The DNA for the CDR3 is TGTGCCAGCAGCTTAGGGCAGTCCTCGAGATATGGCTACACCTTC. Translated: CASSLGQSSRYGYTF. The whole variable domain, remainder taken from reference TRBV7-3 and TRBJ1-2, is GAGVSQTPSNKVTEKGKYVELRCDPISGHTALYWYRQSLGQGPEFLIYFQGTGAADDSGLPNDRFFAVRPEGSVSTLKIQRTERGDSAVYLCASSLGQSSRYGYTFGSGTRLTVV.

The V and J genes are TRBV7-3 and TRBJ2-3; the D is unclear. V lost 4 bases and J 6 bases, leaving 11 bases between the germline ends. Germline CDR1 and CDR2: SGHTA and FQGTGA. CDR3 size: 13 residues. Here the CDR3 reads CASSSTGPDTQYF. CDR3 DNA sequence: TGTGCCAGCAGCTCCACCGGACCCGATACGCAGTATTTT.

The table lists this clonotype with a few counts. The chain uses TRBV4-1 and TRBJ2-1, with D maybe TRBD1 (5 bases). The V and J ends lost 0 bases and 6 bases respectively, with 18 bases between them. The CDR3 has 17 amino acids. Looked up from germline, CDR1 is MGHRA and CDR2 is YSYEKL. For the CDR3, the DNA is TGCGCCAGCAGCCAAGATAGTGGCAGGGTGGTTCCCAATGAGCAGTTCTTC. Translation gives CASSQDSGRVVPNEQFF.

Turning to this clonotype: One base away lies a much larger clone, so this may be a sequencing read error. This chain joins TRBV7-2 and TRBJ2-1, with D uncertain. The CDR3 runs 12 residues. Germline CDR1 is SGHTA and CDR2 is FQGNSA. In nucleotides, the CDR3 is TGTGCCAGCAGCCCAACCTACAGTGAGCAGTTCTTC. Amino acid sequence: CASSPTYSEQFF.

This clonotype was counted a few times. The genes are TRBV4-1 and TRBJ2-1; D is possibly TRBD1 (5 bases). Germline-derived CDR1 and CDR2 are MGHRA and YSYEKL. V lost 1 base to trimming and J lost 7 bases, with 14 bases between them. This CDR3 has 15 residues. In DNA, the CDR3 is TGCGCCAGCAGCCAAGCTGGCACAGGATGGAATGAGCAGTTCTTC. Encoded protein: CASSQAGTGWNEQFF.

The CDR3 DNA is TGTGCCAGCAGCAACGCCGGGACTTCCGGCGTCGGGACCCAGTACTTC. It encodes CASSNAGTSGVGTQYF. V and J are TRBV7-1 and TRBJ2-5; TRBD2 might be the D (6 bases). TRBV7-1 is an ORF, with its function uncertain. CDR3 length: 16 residues. Trimming took off 5 bases at V and 7 bases at J, with 23 bases between the two ends.

This clonotype appeared a single time. V usage is TRBV6-2 or TRBV6-3 and J usage is TRBJ2-7; D gene uncertain. V was shortened by 2 bases and J by 3 bases, with 5 bases between the two germline ends. Germline CDR1 reads MNHEY; CDR2 reads SVGEGT. This CDR3 is built from 12 residues. CDR3: CASSYQLYEQYF. In DNA form, the CDR3 reads TGTGCCAGCAGTTACCAGCTCTACGAGCAGTACTTC.

This clonotype was detected only once. A much larger clone sits a single nucleotide away, making a read error possible. The chain carries TRBV28 and TRBJ2-7; D unresolved. Germline CDR1 and CDR2: MDHEN and SYDVKM. The CDR3 length is 15 residues. The CDR3 region is CVSSSYLRSSYEQYF. The DNA of the CDR3 is TGTGTCAGCAGCTCCTACCTAAGGAGCTCCTACGAGCAGTACTTC.

As regards this clonotype: Its ends do not fully match the called genes, so a read error is possible. The chain couples TRBV27 to TRBJ2-3; D not certain. Germline-derived CDR1 and CDR2 are MNHEY and SMNVEV (reference sequence). The CDR3 length is 14 residues. CDR3 nucleotide sequence: TGTGCCAGCAGTTTAGATCGTCTCGCAGATACGCAGTGTTTT. Translated, it gives CASSLDRLADTQCF.

This clonotype was seen a few times. V is TRBV28 and J is TRBJ2-2, with 7 bases that match TRBD1. The V gene's germline CDR1 is MDHEN and CDR2 SYDVKM. J lost 5 bases, V lost 6 bases, and 12 bases had no gene match. There are 16 residues in the CDR3. This CDR3 is CASSLRQGMETGELFF. CDR3 coding DNA: TGTGCCAGCAGCTTAAGACAGGGAATGGAAACCGGGGAGCTGTTTTTT.

The gene calls are TRBV29-1 and TRBJ2-2; possibly TRBD1 or TRBD2 for D (5 bases each). CDR1 is SQVTM, CDR2 ANQGSEA, per germline. The CDR3 is 15 residues long. Trimming took 6 bases from V and 7 from J, leaving 21 bases between them. The chain's CDR3 is CSVFSRDGWSGELFF. CDR3 DNA: TGCAGCGTGTTCTCCCGGGACGGGTGGAGCGGGGAGCTGTTTTTT.